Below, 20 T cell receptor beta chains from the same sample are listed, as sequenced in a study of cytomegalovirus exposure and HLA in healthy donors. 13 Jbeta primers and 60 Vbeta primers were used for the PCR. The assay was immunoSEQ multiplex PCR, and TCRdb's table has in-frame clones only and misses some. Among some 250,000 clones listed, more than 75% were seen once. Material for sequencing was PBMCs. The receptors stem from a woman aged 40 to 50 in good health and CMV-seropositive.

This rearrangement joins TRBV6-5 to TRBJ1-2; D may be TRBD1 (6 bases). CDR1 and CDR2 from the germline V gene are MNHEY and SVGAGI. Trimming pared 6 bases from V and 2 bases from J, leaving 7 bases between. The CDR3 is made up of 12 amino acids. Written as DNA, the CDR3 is TGTGCCAGCAGCAGGGGAAACTATGGCTACACCTTC. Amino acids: CASSRGNYGYTF.

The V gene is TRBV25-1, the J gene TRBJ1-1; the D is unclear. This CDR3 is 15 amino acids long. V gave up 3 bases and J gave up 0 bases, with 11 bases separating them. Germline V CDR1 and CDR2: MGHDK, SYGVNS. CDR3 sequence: CASSEGSGMNTEAFF. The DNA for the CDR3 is TGTGCCAGCAGTGAGGGTTCGGGGATGAACACTGAAGCTTTCTTT.

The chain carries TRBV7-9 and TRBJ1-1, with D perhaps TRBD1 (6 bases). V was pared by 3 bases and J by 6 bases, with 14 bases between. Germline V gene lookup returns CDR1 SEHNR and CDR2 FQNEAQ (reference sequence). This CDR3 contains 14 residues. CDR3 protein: CASSFGQGSAEAFF. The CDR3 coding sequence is TGTGCCAGCAGCTTCGGTCAGGGGAGCGCTGAAGCTTTCTTT.

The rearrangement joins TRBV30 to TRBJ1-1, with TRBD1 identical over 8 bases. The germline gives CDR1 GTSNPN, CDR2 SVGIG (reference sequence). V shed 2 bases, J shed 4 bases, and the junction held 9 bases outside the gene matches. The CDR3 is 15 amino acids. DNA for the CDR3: TGTGCCTGGAGTCGACCGGGACAGGTGCGCACTGAAGCTTTCTTT. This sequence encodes CAWSRPGQVRTEAFF.

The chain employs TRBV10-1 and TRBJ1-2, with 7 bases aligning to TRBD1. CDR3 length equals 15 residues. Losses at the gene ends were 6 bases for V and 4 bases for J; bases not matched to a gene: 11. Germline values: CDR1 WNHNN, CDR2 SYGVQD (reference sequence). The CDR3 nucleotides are TGCGCCAGCAGACTCGGACAGGAGCTCTTCTATGGCTACACCTTC. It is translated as CASRLGQELFYGYTF.

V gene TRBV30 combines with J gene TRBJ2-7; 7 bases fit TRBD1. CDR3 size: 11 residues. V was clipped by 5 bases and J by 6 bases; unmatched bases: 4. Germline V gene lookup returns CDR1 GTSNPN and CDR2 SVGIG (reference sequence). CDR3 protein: CAWGQDSEQYF. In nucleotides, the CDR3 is TGTGCCTGGGGACAGGATAGCGAGCAGTACTTC.

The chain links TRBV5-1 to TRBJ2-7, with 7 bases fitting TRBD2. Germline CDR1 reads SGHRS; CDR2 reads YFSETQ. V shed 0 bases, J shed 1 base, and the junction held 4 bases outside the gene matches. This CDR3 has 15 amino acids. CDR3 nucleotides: TGCGCCAGCAGCTTGGGAGAGGGAGGGTCCTACGAGCAGTACTTC. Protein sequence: CASSLGEGGSYEQYF.

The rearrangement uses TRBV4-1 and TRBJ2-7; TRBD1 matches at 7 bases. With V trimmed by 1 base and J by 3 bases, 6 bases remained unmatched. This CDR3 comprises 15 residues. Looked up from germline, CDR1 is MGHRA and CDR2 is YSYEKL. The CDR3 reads CASSQVLGQNYEQYF. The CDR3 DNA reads TGCGCCAGCAGCCAAGTTTTGGGACAGAACTACGAGCAGTACTTC.

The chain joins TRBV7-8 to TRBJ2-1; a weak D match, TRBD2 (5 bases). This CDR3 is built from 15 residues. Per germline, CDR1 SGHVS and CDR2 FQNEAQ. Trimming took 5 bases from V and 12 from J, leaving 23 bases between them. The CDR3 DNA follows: TGTGCCAGCAGCCGTACTAGAGGCCGGGAATTAGGGCAGTTCTTC. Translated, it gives CASSRTRGRELGQFF.

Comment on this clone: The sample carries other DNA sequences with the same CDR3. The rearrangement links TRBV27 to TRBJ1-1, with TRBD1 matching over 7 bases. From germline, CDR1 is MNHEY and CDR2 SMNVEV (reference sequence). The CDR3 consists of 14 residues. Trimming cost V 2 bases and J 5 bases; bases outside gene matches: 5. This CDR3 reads CASSLRQGGTEAFF. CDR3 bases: TGTGCCAGCAGTTTAAGGCAGGGGGGAACTGAAGCTTTCTTT.

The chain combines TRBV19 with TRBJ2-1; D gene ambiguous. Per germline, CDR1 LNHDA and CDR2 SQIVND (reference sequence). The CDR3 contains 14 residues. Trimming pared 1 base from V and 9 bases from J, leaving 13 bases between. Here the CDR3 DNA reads TGTGCCAGTAGTATAGGACGGAGTCGGCTTGAGCAGTTCTTC. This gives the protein CASSIGRSRLEQFF.

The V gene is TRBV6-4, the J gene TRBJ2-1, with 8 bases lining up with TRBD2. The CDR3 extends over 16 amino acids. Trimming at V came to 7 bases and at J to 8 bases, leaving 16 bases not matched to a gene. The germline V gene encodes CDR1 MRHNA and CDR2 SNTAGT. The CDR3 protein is CASKLAGTRAGDEQFF. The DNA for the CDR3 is TGTGCCAGCAAATTAGCGGGAACCCGAGCGGGCGATGAGCAGTTCTTC.

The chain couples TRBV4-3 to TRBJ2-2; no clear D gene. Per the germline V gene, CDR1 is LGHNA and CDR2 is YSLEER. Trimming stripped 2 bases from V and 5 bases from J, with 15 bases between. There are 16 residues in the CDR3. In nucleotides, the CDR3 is TGCGCCAGCAGCCAACTAACCGGTAGAATGACCGGGGAGCTGTTTTTT. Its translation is CASSQLTGRMTGELFF.

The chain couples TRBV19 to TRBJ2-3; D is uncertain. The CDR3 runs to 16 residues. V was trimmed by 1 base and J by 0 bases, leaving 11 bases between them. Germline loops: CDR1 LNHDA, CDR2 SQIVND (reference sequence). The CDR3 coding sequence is TGTGCCAGTAGTATAGGTGGCAGAGGTAGCACAGATACGCAGTATTTT. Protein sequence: CASSIGGRGSTDTQYF. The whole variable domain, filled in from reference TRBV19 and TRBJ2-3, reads DGGITQSPKYLFRKEGQNVTLSCEQNLNHDAMYWYRQDPGQGLRLIYYSQIVNDFQKGDIAEGYSVSREKKESFPLTVTSAQKNPTAFYLCASSIGGRGSTDTQYFGPGTRLTVL.

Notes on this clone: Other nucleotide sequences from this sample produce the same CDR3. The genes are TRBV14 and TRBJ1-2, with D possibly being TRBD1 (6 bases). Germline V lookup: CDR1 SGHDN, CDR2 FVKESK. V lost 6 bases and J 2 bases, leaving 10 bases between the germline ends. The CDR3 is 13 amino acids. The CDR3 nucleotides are TGTGCCAGCAGTCCGGACAGAAACTATGGCTACACCTTC. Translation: CASSPDRNYGYTF.

CDR3 in DNA: TGTGCCTGGAGTGTCTCGAATGAAAAACTGTTTTTT. Its translation is CAWSVSNEKLFF. This chain joins TRBV30 and TRBJ1-4; unclear D gene. The V end lost 0 bases, the J end lost 5 bases, and 4 bases lay between the germline ends. Germline CDR1 and CDR2: GTSNPN and SVGIG (reference sequence). The CDR3 totals 12 residues.

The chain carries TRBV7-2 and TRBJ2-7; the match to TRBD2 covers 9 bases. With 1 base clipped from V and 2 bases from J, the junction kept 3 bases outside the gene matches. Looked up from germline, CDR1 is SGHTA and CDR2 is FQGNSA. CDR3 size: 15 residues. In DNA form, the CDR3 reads TGTGCCAGCAGCTTAGGGACTAGCGCCGCCTACGAGCAGTACTTC. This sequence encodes CASSLGTSAAYEQYF.

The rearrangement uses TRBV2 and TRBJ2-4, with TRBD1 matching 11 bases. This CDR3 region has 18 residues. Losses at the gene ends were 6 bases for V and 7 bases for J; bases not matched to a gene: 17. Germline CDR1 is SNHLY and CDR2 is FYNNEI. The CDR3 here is CASRSRILGQGASNIQYF. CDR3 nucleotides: TGTGCCAGCAGGTCACGGATATTAGGACAGGGGGCGAGTAACATTCAGTACTTC.

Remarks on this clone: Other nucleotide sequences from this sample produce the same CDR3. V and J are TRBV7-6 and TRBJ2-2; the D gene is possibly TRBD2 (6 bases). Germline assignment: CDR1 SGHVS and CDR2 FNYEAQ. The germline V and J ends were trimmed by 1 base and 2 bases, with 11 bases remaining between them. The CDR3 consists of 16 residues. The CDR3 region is CASSLGGGTNTGELFF. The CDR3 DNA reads TGTGCCAGCAGCTTAGGCGGCGGGACTAACACCGGGGAGCTGTTTTTT.

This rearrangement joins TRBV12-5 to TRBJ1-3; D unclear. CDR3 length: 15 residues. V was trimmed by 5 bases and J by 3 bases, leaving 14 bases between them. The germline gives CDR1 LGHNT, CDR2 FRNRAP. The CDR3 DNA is TGTGCTAGTGGTCCCCAGGATGGGTTTGGAAACACCATATATTTT. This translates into CASGPQDGFGNTIYF.